The text below deals with one T cell receptor beta chain. As yet, its antigen is unknown. Before thyroid surgery, none of the patients had received any treatment. Per the authors' pipeline: It was from CDR3 differences across clinicopathological groups that a distant-metastasis classifier for papillary thyroid cancer was built. Using MiXCR, TCRdb reanalyzed the PCR reads. The V and J calls and clone size come from TCRdb's table, not from the authors' own analysis. Found here are 20,000 or so clones, 27% of them singletons; the top ten hold 6.1%. This sample was taken from a study of metastatic and nonmetastatic thyroid tumors. Background on the study: The study looked at repertoires side by side in blood and in tumor or nodule tissue from malignant and benign thyroid patients. General study results and limits: According to reports, the diversity of TCR beta was significantly higher in malignant thyroid tumors than in benign nodules, and this held in both blood and tumor samples.

Germline values: CDR1 LGHDT, CDR2 YNNKEL (reference sequence). The CDR3 has 15 amino acids. Trimming removed 1 base from V and 0 bases from J, with 8 bases in between. The clonotype was recovered from a female donor with papillary thyroid cancer or a benign thyroid nodule (not recorded which). Some clones in this sample may be carry-over from other donors' samples. V usage is TRBV3-1 and J usage is TRBJ2-3; D is unclear. Specimen: blood. The CDR3 loop is CASSQAQGSTDTQYF. The CDR3 nucleotides are TGTGCCAGCAGCCAAGCTCAAGGAAGCACAGATACGCAGTATTTT.